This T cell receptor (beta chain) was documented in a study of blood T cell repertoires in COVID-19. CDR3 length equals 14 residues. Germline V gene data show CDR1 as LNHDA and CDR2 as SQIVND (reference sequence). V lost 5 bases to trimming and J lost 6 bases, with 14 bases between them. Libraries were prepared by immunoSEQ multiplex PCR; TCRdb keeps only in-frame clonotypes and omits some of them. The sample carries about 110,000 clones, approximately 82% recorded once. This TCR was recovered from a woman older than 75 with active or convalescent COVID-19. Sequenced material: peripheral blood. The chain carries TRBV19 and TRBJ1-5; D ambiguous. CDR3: CASSSPGNGQPQHF. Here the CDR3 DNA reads TGTGCCAGTAGTTCCCCGGGGAACGGTCAGCCCCAGCATTTT.